This TCR beta chain was captured by sequencing in a study of graft-versus-host responses after intestinal transplantation. About the study: Every one of the recipients received anti-thymocyte globulin induction and afterwards took tacrolimus and steroids for about 3 years.

This table comes from immunoSEQ multiplex PCR, and its TCRdb copy is limited to in-frame clones, with some not included. This sample has 20,000 or so clones, with 30% to 40% found just once. This clone was recorded a few times. Notes on the study in general: GvH clone levels peaked in circulation, and this peak was associated with early post-transplant HvG declines.

Irradiated, violet-dye-labeled stimulator cells, about 200,000 in number, were plated with about 200,000 CFSE-labeled responder cells. Sorting after the reaction isolated proliferating CFSE-low CD3+CD4+ and CD3+CD8+ responders. Germline V lookup: CDR1 LGHNA, CDR2 YNFKEQ. Trimming at V came to 4 bases and at J to 1 base, leaving 11 bases not matched to a gene. This CDR3 spans 19 amino acids. The clonotype comes from a human patient who received an intestinal transplant. The starting material was alloreactive CD8+ T cells from a mixed lymphocyte reaction culture, obtained before intestinal transplant. Subset here: CFSE-low proliferating T cells sorted from approximately 6-day pre-transplant mixed lymphocyte reaction (GvH or HvG direction). V is TRBV4-2 and J is TRBJ2-1; 12 nucleotides agree with TRBD2. The CDR3 region has the DNA TGTGCCAGCAGCCCCGGCCGACTAGCGGGAGATTTTTCCTACAATGAGCAGTTCTTC. Protein product: CASSPGRLAGDFSYNEQFF.